These T cell receptor beta chains were read from a single sample in a study of cytomegalovirus exposure and HLA in healthy donors. Data came from immunoSEQ multiplex PCR; TCRdb stores just in-frame clones and leaves some out. The table has approximately 140,000 clones, 70% to 85% seen once. Sequencing was performed on PBMCs. The receptor source for this set is a woman aged 35 to 49 in good health and CMV-seronegative. Both conserved end residues are part of each CDR3. A D gene is named only where the DNA matches it firmly.

v_call	d_call	j_call	cdr3_nt	cdr3_aa
TRBV11-2	NA	TRBJ1-5	TGTGCCAGCAGCCTATCCGTCGGCAATCAGCCCCAGCATTTT	CASSLSVGNQPQHF
TRBV28	TRBD2	TRBJ2-3	TGTGCCAGCAGTATAGCGGGAGGGCCCACAGATACGCAGTATTTT	CASSIAGGPTDTQYF
TRBV9	TRBD1	TRBJ1-4	TGTGCCAGCAGCACAGGGGACAGGGGACGCGAAAAACTGTTTTTT	CASSTGDRGREKLFF
TRBV11-2	NA	TRBJ2-7	TGTGCCAGCAGCTTCCGAAGGGGGTCCTACGAGCAGTACTTC	CASSFRRGSYEQYF
TRBV7-3	TRBD2	TRBJ2-1	TGTGCCAGCAGCTCAACCGGGACTAGCGGGAGAGCCCCCAATGAGCAGTTCTTC	CASSSTGTSGRAPNEQFF
TRBV7-9	NA	TRBJ1-1	TGTGCCAGCAGCTTTTACAGGGAAGCTTTCTTT	CASSFYREAFF
TRBV5-1	TRBD1	TRBJ1-1	TGCGCCAGCAGCTGGACAGGGGGGAACACTGAAGCTTTCTTT	CASSWTGGNTEAFF
TRBV7-8	NA	TRBJ1-5	TGTGCCAGCAGCCGCCTGCGTTTTGGCAATCAGCCCCAGCATTTT	CASSRLRFGNQPQHF
TRBV9	NA	TRBJ2-1	TGTGCCAGCAGCGTAGGTCGGGGGGCCCACAATGAGCAGTTCTTC	CASSVGRGAHNEQFF
TRBV21-1	NA	TRBJ2-7	TGTGCCAGCAGCAAAGGGGGGACTAGCGGGATAACCTACGAGCAGTACTTC	CASSKGGTSGITYEQYF